The 18 T cell receptor beta chains given below trace back to one sample, sequenced in a study of shared clonotypes between healthy human individuals. Only in-frame clones appear in the TCRdb table, and some are missing; sequencing was by immunoSEQ multiplex PCR. The data hold 1,400,000 or so clones, with 98% observed a single time. The specimen sequenced was naive CD4+ T cells sorted from blood. Subset of the sample: CD45RA+ positively selected. These receptors were obtained from a man aged 25 to 40 in good health.

The V call is TRBV5-6, the J call TRBJ2-3; D gene unclear. The CDR3 spans 17 residues. The germline V and J ends were trimmed by 3 bases and 0 bases, with 17 bases remaining between them. Per germline, CDR1 SGHDT and CDR2 YYEEEE. In DNA form, the CDR3 reads TGTGCCAGCAGCTCGATAATTTACGCGGCTAGCACAGATACGCAGTATTTT. The encoded protein is CASSSIIYAASTDTQYF.

This clone showed up just once. This rearrangement joins TRBV28 to TRBJ2-7, with 11 bases that match TRBD1. The CDR3 is made up of 14 amino acids. The junction had 9 bases not matched to a gene; V was cut back by 8 bases and J by 6 bases. From germline, CDR1 is MDHEN and CDR2 SYDVKM. The CDR3 spells CASGRDRGIFEQYF. As DNA, the CDR3 is TGTGCCAGCGGCCGGGACAGGGGGATTTTCGAGCAGTACTTC.

The CDR3 DNA reads TGTGCCAGCACCTTGGGTGTCGAGCAGTACTTC. This translates into CASTLGVEQYF. The rearrangement links TRBV6-5 to TRBJ2-7; D ambiguous. CDR3 length: 11 residues. V lost 7 bases to trimming and J lost 6 bases, with 10 bases between them. Germline V gene lookup returns CDR1 MNHEY and CDR2 SVGAGI.

This clone was seen only once. The chain employs TRBV2 and TRBJ2-3; 9 bases match TRBD2. The CDR3 extends over 14 amino acids. V lost 8 bases and J lost 10; bases outside the gene matches: 13. Per germline, CDR1 SNHLY and CDR2 FYNNEI. The DNA of the CDR3 is TGTGCCAGCGTAGCGGGAGCCCCTTCGTGGGCGCAGTATTTT. It yields the protein CASVAGAPSWAQYF.

On this clone: One junction end does not reproduce the germline sequence, and a read error may be involved. V and J are TRBV7-7 and TRBJ2-1, with D perhaps TRBD2 (7 bases). The CDR3 runs to 14 residues. Per the germline V gene, CDR1 is SSHAT and CDR2 is FNYEAQ (reference sequence). The CDR3 reads CASSQGLAANEQFF. The CDR3 region has the DNA TGTGCTAGCAGCCAGGGGCTAGCGGCGAATGAGCAGTTCTTC.

The rearrangement joins TRBV14 to TRBJ2-2; D is perhaps TRBD1 (6 bases). V shed 6 bases and J shed 5 bases, with 16 bases lying between them. CDR1 and CDR2 from the germline V gene are SGHDN and FVKESK. This CDR3 is built from 15 residues. The CDR3 region is CASRPNRAGTGELFF. The CDR3 DNA reads TGTGCCAGCAGGCCGAACAGGGCTGGTACCGGGGAGCTGTTTTTT.

This rearrangement joins TRBV7-9 to TRBJ2-7; D perhaps matches TRBD2 (6 bases). Germline V gene lookup returns CDR1 SEHNR and CDR2 FQNEAQ (reference sequence). The CDR3 loop spans 16 amino acids. The V end was cut by 6 bases, the J end by 5 bases, with 23 bases between. As DNA, the CDR3 is TGTGCCAGCAGGAAAAGTAGCGGAACAAGGTACGACGAGCAGTACTTC. It encodes CASRKSSGTRYDEQYF.

The chain has TRBV6-6 and TRBJ1-4; D might be TRBD1 (5 bases). The CDR3 runs to 13 residues. CDR1 is MNHNY, CDR2 SVGAGI, per germline (reference sequence). Between the trimmed V and J ends, which lost 7 bases and 6 bases, there was a span of 12 bases. The DNA for the CDR3 is TGTGCCAGCACTGGACAACAAGATGAAAAACTGTTTTTT. Protein product: CASTGQQDEKLFF.

This sequence joins TRBV15 and TRBJ2-2; perhaps D is TRBD1 or TRBD2 (6 bases each). V lost 6 bases to trimming and J lost 1 base, with 15 bases between them. Germline CDR1 reads LNHNV; CDR2 reads YYDKDF (reference sequence). The CDR3 spans 16 residues. CDR3 nucleotides: TGTGCCACCAGGAACGGGGGCAGGGTGAACACCGGGGAGCTGTTTTTT. It specifies CATRNGGRVNTGELFF.

DNA for the CDR3: TGTGCCTGGAGTGTCCCCGGGACAGGGTGGACAGATACGCAGTATTTT. Residues: CAWSVPGTGWTDTQYF. This sequence joins TRBV30 and TRBJ2-3; 9 nucleotides align to TRBD1. Losses at the gene ends were 0 bases for V and 3 bases for J; bases not matched to a gene: 7. This CDR3 contains 16 residues. The V gene's germline CDR1 is GTSNPN and CDR2 SVGIG (reference sequence).

This clone was seen just once. The J gene is TRBJ1-1, the V gene TRBV5-1; D call uncertain. With 4 bases removed from V and 3 bases from J, the gap between germline ends came to 10 bases. CDR1 and CDR2 from the germline V gene are SGHRS and YFSETQ. The CDR3 runs to 13 residues. The CDR3 nucleotides are TGCGCCAGCAGCCTGGGATTCGACACTGAAGCTTTCTTT. Encoded protein: CASSLGFDTEAFF.

The rearrangement uses TRBV10-3 and TRBJ2-5; TRBD1 aligns across 10 bases. Germline V CDR1 and CDR2: ENHRY, SYGVKD. The CDR3 contains 17 residues. V was pared by 4 bases and J by 2 bases, with 10 bases of the junction left unmatched. Written as DNA, the CDR3 is TGTGCCATCAGTGCTAACGCGCGGGACAGGGGACAAGAGACCCAGTACTTC. This encodes CAISANARDRGQETQYF.

Concerning this clone itself: This specimen includes other DNA sequences encoding the same CDR3. CDR3 residues: CASSLAGQAYEQYF. The CDR3 DNA sequence: TGTGCCAGCAGCTTAGCGGGACAGGCGTACGAGCAGTACTTC. V is TRBV7-2 and J is TRBJ2-7, with 8 positions matching TRBD1. CDR3 size: 14 residues. Per germline, CDR1 SGHTA and CDR2 FQGNSA. V was pared by 0 bases and J by 4 bases, with 2 bases of the junction left unmatched. The variable domain in full, with the rest retrieved from reference TRBV7-2 and TRBJ2-7, is GAGVSQSPSNKVTEKGKDVELRCDPISGHTALYWYRQSLGQGLEFLIYFQGNSAPDKSGLPSDRFSAERTGGSVSTLTIQRTQQEDSAVYLCASSLAGQAYEQYFGPGTRLTVT.

The rearrangement uses TRBV5-4 and TRBJ1-4; 7 bases match TRBD1. The CDR3 sequence is 15 residues long. Losses at the gene ends were 4 bases for V and 6 bases for J; bases not matched to a gene: 9. Germline lookup yields CDR1 SGHNT and CDR2 YYREEE (reference sequence). CDR3 loop: CASSTRGRLDEKLFF. The CDR3 coding sequence is TGTGCCAGCAGCACTAGGGGGCGTTTGGATGAAAAACTGTTTTTT.

The chain recombines TRBV5-4 with TRBJ1-3; D is unclear. V lost 0 bases, J lost 0 bases, and 4 bases lay in between. The germline CDR1 and CDR2 sequences are SGHNT and YYREEE (reference sequence). This CDR3 is 14 amino acids long. The CDR3 region has the DNA TGTGCCAGCAGCTTGGCTACCTCTGGAAACACCATATATTTT. This gives the protein CASSLATSGNTIYF. Full variable domain (remainder filled in from reference TRBV5-4 and TRBJ1-3): ETGVTQSPTHLIKTRGQQVTLRCSSQSGHNTVSWYQQALGQGPQFIFQYYREEENGRGNFPPRFSGLQFPNYSSELNVNALELDDSALYLCASSLATSGNTIYFGEGSWLTVV.

This clone occurred once. The chain joins TRBV18 to TRBJ2-1; D gene ambiguous. V lost 3 bases to trimming and J lost 3 bases, with 15 bases between them. Germline V gives CDR1 KGHSH, CDR2 LQKENI. The CDR3 contains 16 residues. For the CDR3, the DNA is TGTGCCAGCTCACCCAATGTCCAGGCAGACTACAATGAGCAGTTCTTC. The encoded protein is CASSPNVQADYNEQFF.

This clone came up once. The gene calls are TRBV30 and TRBJ1-1, with 7 positions matching TRBD1. Per germline, CDR1 GTSNPN and CDR2 SVGIG (reference sequence). The CDR3 totals 14 residues. V lost 1 base to trimming and J lost 4 bases; unmatched junction nucleotides: 6. CDR3 amino acids: CAWSAGRGSTEAFF. CDR3 in DNA: TGTGCCTGGAGTGCGGGCAGGGGGAGCACTGAAGCTTTCTTT.

The V gene is TRBV9, the J gene TRBJ2-5; D is possibly TRBD2 (6 bases). This CDR3 has 16 amino acids. With 4 bases removed from V and 0 bases from J, the gap between germline ends came to 16 bases. Per the germline V gene, CDR1 is SGDLS and CDR2 is YYNGEE. The CDR3 nucleotides read TGTGCCAGCAGCCCCGGAGTAGCGGTAGACCAAGAGACCCAGTACTTC. It codes for CASSPGVAVDQETQYF.